The clone carrying this T cell receptor (beta chain) was recorded a few times. The record originates from a study of blood T cell repertoires in COVID-19. For the study at large: Samples representing acute and convalescent COVID-19 were sourced from the United States, Italy and Spain.

Enrolment of Seattle patients took place during active infection, and they were followed longitudinally. Germline V gene sequence: CDR1 SGHDT, CDR2 YYEEEE. The CDR3 has 15 residues. J was trimmed by 6 bases and V by 3 bases; bases with no gene match: 6. As processed by the authors: Amplification with reference gene primers provided the estimates of nucleated cell counts. This table comes from immunoSEQ multiplex PCR, and its TCRdb copy is limited to in-frame clones, with some not included. That table furnishes V, J and clone size, whereas the DNA furnished D and trimming. In the table there are 200,000 to 250,000 clones, roughly 80% of which are singletons.

The V and J genes are TRBV5-6 and TRBJ2-3; TRBD1 matches at 11 bases. The source of this sequence is a woman older than 75 with COVID-19, enrolled during active disease. Sequenced material: peripheral blood. CDR3 DNA: TGTGCCAGCAGCTCCGGGACAGGGGGTCGGGATACGCAGTATTTT. Translated, it gives CASSSGTGGRDTQYF.